This T cell receptor (beta chain) was identified during a study of OX40 agonist ivuxolimab in advanced cancers. Study background: Hepatocellular carcinoma, melanoma, renal cell or head and neck cancer affected the dose-escalation patients. Study results and caveats: Some patients without response likewise showed low normalized clonal expansion.

The assay was immunoSEQ multiplex PCR, and TCRdb's table has in-frame clones only and misses some. The sample comprises roughly 40,000 clones, under 95% of which are singletons, and 13% to 15% rests with the top ten. Comments on this clone: Its antigen is still unknown.

The CDR3 consists of 13 residues. With 5 bases removed from V and 5 bases from J, the gap between germline ends came to 15 bases. CDR1 and CDR2 (germline): SQVTM, ANQGSEA. The genes are TRBV29-1 and TRBJ2-5, with D perhaps TRBD2 (6 bases). The sample was CD4+ or CD8+ T cells sorted from blood, taken in a trial of the OX40 agonist ivuxolimab. The source of this sequence is an adult with an advanced solid tumor such as melanoma, head and neck, liver or kidney cancer. In nucleotides, the CDR3 is TGCAGCGTTCCTGTTGTCGGAGGGGAGACCCAGTACTTC. It yields the protein CSVPVVGGETQYF.